This TCR beta chain was recorded in a study of blood T cell repertoires in COVID-19. Measured with immunoSEQ multiplex PCR; TCRdb has only the in-frame clones, and not every one. The repertoire holds more than 65,000 clones, with approximately 80% as singletons. The trim removed 2 bases at V and 2 bases at J, leaving 4 bases unmatched. CDR3 length equals 15 residues. Germline V gene sequence: CDR1 MDHEN, CDR2 SYDVKM. The receptor was derived from a woman aged 45-60 years with acute or convalescent COVID-19. The chain joins TRBV28 to TRBJ2-7; 9 nucleotides match TRBD2. Sequenced input: peripheral blood. The CDR3: CASSLAASGTYEQYF. The CDR3 region has the DNA TGTGCCAGCAGTTTAGCCGCTAGCGGGACCTACGAGCAGTACTTC.